What follows are 3 T cell receptor beta chains derived from one specimen sequenced in a study of T-cell reconstitution after alpha-beta-depleted transplantation in children listed by TCRdb under 2016. The sample's treatment or condition, from its label and the paper: allogeneic hematopoietic cell transplantation with graft depleted of TCRalphabeta T cells and CD19 B cells. Receptor amplification or capture employed PCR. The sample was run on an Illumina HiSeq 2500. To normalize quantification of the TCRbeta repertoire, the TCR libraries were built with molecular barcoding that relied on unique molecular identifiers. TCRdb reanalyzed the raw reads on its own, using fastp at Q25 for trimming and MiXCR for clone calling, and kept in-frame beta chains. A single entry per CDR3 protein holds the most common genes and DNA from its merged rows. The sample table lists approximately 500,000 distinct CDR3 sequences, over 9.5% of them with a count of one. The top ten clones comprise just over 2% of the sample.

The material sequenced was PBMCs, taken before TCRalphabeta/CD19-depleted stem cell transplant. The receptors derive from a child aged 2-15 years with inherited bone marrow failure, due to receive a stem cell transplant.

The sample holds many counts of this clonotype. This chain connects TRBV11-2 to TRBJ2-7, with a weak D call TRBD2 (6 bases). Looked up from germline, CDR1 is SGHAT and CDR2 is FQNNGV. CDR3 length: 13 amino acids. The V end was cut by 5 bases, the J end by 7 bases, with 15 bases between. The CDR3 region has the DNA TGTGCCAGCAGCCACGGAGGGAACTTGGAGCAGTACTTC. This sequence encodes CASSHGGNLEQYF.

This clonotype was seen only a few times. J is TRBJ2-4 and V is TRBV10-3; TRBD2 aligns across 7 bases. Germline lookup yields CDR1 ENHRY and CDR2 SYGVKD. V lost 10 bases, J lost 8 bases, and 11 bases stayed unmatched. The CDR3 length is 13 residues. The CDR3 nucleotides read TGTGCCACCGGTCCTAGCGGAGTCGACATTCAGTACTTC. Translating it yields CATGPSGVDIQYF.

This rearrangement joins TRBV6-2 or TRBV6-3 to TRBJ2-1; weak D call: TRBD1 (7 bases). The V and J ends lost 7 bases and 3 bases respectively, with 16 bases between them. This CDR3 has 15 amino acids. Looked up from germline, CDR1 is MNHEY and CDR2 is SVGEGT. The CDR3 protein is CASNGGTDLYNEQFF. The CDR3 nucleotides read TGTGCCAGCAATGGAGGGACAGATCTCTACAATGAGCAGTTCTTC.